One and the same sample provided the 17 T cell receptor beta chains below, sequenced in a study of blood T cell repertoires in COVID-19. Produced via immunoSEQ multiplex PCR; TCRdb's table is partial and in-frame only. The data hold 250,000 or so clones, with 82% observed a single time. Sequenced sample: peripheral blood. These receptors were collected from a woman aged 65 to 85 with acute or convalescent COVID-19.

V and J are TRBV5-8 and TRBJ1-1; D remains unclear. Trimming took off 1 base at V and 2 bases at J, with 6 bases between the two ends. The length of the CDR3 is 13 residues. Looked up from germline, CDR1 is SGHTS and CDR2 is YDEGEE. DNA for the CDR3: TGTGCCAGCAGCTTGCAGGAAAACACTGAAGCTTTCTTT. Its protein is CASSLQENTEAFF.

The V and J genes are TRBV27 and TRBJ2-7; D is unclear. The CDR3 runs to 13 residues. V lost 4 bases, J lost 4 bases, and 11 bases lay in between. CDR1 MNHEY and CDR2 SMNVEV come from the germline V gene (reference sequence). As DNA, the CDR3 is TGTGCCAGCAGTTCATCCCCTTTTTACGAGCAGTACTTC. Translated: CASSSSPFYEQYF.

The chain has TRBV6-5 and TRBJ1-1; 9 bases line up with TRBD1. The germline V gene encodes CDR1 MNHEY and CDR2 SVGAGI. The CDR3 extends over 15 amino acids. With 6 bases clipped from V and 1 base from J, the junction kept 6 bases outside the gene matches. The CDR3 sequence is CASRGQGMGNTEAFF. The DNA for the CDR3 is TGTGCCAGCAGGGGACAGGGAATGGGGAACACTGAAGCTTTCTTT.

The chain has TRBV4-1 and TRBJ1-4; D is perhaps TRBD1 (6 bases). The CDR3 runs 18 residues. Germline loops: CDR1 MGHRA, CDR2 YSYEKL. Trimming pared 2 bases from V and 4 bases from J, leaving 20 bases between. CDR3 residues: CASSQNSVFEGGNEKLFF. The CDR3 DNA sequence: TGCGCCAGCAGCCAAAATTCGGTGTTTGAAGGGGGTAATGAAAAACTGTTTTTT.

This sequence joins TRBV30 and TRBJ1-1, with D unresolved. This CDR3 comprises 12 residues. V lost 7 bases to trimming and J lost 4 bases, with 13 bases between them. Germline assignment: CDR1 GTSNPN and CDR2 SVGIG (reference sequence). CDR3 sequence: CASDRAGTEAFF. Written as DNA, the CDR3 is TGTGCCTCCGACCGTGCGGGCACTGAAGCTTTCTTT. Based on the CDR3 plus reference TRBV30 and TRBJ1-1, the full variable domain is SQTIHQWPATLVQPVGSPLSLECTVEGTSNPNLYWYRQAAGRGLQLLFYSVGIGQISSEVPQNLSASRPQDRQFILSSKKLLLSDSGFYLCASDRAGTEAFFGQGTRLTVV.

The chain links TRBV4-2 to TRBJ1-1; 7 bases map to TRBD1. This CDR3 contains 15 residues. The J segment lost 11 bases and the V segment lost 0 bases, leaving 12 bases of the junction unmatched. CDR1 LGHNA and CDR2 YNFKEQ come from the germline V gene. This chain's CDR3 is CASSQERVGGVQAFF. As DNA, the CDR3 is TGTGCCAGCAGCCAAGAAAGGGTAGGGGGCGTACAGGCTTTCTTT.

As DNA, the CDR3 is TGTGCCAGCAGCTCCAGGGGGCCTCGCACTGAAGCTTTCTTT. This sequence encodes CASSSRGPRTEAFF. V usage is TRBV13 and J usage is TRBJ1-1, with 8 nucleotides matching TRBD1. J gave up 4 bases and V 4 bases, and 5 bases lay outside the gene matches. CDR1 and CDR2 (germline): PRHDT, FYEKMQ (reference sequence). The CDR3 extends over 14 amino acids.

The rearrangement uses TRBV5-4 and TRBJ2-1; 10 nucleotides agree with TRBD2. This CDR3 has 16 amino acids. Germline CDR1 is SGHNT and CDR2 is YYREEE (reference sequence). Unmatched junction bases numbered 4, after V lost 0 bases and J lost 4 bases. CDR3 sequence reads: CASSLDGLADYNEQFF. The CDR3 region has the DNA TGTGCCAGCAGCTTGGATGGACTAGCGGATTACAATGAGCAGTTCTTC. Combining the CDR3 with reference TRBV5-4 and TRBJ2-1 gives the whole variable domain ETGVTQSPTHLIKTRGQQVTLRCSSQSGHNTVSWYQQALGQGPQFIFQYYREEENGRGNFPPRFSGLQFPNYSSELNVNALELDDSALYLCASSLDGLADYNEQFFGPGTRLTVL.

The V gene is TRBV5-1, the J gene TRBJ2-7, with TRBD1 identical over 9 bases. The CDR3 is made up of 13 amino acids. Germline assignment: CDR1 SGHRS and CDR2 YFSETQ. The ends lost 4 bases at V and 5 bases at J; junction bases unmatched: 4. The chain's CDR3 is CASSLWTGDEQYF. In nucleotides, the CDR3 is TGCGCCAGCAGCCTTTGGACAGGGGACGAGCAGTACTTC. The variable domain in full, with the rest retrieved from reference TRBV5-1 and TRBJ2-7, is KAGVTQTPRYLIKTRGQQVTLSCSPISGHRSVSWYQQTPGQGLQFLFEYFSETQRNKGNFPGRFSGRQFSNSRSEMNVSTLELGDSALYLCASSLWTGDEQYFGPGTRLTVT.

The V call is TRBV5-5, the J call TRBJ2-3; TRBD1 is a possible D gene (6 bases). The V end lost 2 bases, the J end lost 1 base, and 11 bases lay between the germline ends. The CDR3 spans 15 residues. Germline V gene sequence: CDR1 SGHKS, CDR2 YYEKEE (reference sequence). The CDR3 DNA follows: TGTGCCAGCAGCTTCATCCCAGGGGGCACAGATACGCAGTATTTT. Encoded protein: CASSFIPGGTDTQYF.

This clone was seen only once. The CDR3 region has the DNA TGCGCCAGCAGTCAACCGACAGCATGCTCCTACGAGCAGTACTTC. Protein sequence: CASSQPTACSYEQYF. The chain recombines TRBV23-1 with TRBJ2-7, with a possible D match to TRBD1 (5 bases). TRBV23-1 has ORF status, its function being uncertain. Trimming removed 2 bases at V and 0 bases at J, with 11 bases between. This CDR3 region has 15 residues.

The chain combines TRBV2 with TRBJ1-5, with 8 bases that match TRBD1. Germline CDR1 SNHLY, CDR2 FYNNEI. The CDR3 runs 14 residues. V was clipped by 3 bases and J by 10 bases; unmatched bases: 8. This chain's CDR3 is CASSEGRGLRPQHF. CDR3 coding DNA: TGTGCCAGCAGTGAGGGCAGGGGGCTGCGTCCCCAGCATTTT. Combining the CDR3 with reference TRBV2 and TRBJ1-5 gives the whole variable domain EPEVTQTPSHQVTQMGQEVILRCVPISNHLYFYWYRQILGQKVEFLVSFYNNEISEKSEIFDDQFSVERPDGSNFTLKIRSTKLEDSAMYFCASSEGRGLRPQHFGDGTRLSIL.

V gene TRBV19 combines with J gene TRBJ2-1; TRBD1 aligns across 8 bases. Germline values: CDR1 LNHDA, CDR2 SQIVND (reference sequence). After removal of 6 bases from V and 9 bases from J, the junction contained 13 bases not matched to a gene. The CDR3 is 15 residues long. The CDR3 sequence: CASRLGQGHNGEQFF. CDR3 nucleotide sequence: TGTGCCAGTAGACTCGGACAGGGTCATAATGGTGAGCAGTTCTTC.

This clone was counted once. Here the CDR3 DNA reads TGTGCCAGCAGCGGCGGCCCGGACAGACTAAATCAGCCCCAGCATTTT. Residues: CASSGGPDRLNQPQHF. V usage is TRBV2 and J usage is TRBJ1-5; TRBD1 is a possible D gene (6 bases). This CDR3 contains 16 residues. CDR1 and CDR2 (germline): SNHLY, FYNNEI. Trimming took off 6 bases at V and 4 bases at J, with 19 bases between the two ends. The variable domain in full, completed from reference TRBV2 and TRBJ1-5, reads EPEVTQTPSHQVTQMGQEVILRCVPISNHLYFYWYRQILGQKVEFLVSFYNNEISEKSEIFDDQFSVERPDGSNFTLKIRSTKLEDSAMYFCASSGGPDRLNQPQHFGDGTRLSIL.

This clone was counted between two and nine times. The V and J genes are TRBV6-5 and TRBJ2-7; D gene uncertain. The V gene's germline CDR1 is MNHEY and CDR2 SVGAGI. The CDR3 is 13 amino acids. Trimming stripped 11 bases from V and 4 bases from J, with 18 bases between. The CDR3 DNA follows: TGTGCCTCCGGCTGGCAGGAACTTTACGAGCAGTACTTC. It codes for CASGWQELYEQYF.

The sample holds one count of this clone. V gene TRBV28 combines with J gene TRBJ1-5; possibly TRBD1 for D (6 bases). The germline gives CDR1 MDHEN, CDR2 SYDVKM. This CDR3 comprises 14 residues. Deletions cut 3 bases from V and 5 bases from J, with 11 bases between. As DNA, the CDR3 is TGTGCCAGCAGTTTGGCAGGGGTCTATCAGCCCCAGCATTTT. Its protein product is CASSLAGVYQPQHF.

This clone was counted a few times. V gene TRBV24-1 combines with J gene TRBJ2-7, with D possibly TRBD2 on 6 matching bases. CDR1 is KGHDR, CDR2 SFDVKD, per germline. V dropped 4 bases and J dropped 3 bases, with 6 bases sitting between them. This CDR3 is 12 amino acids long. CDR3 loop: CATSEGLYEQYF. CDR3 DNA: TGTGCCACCAGTGAGGGACTCTACGAGCAGTACTTC.